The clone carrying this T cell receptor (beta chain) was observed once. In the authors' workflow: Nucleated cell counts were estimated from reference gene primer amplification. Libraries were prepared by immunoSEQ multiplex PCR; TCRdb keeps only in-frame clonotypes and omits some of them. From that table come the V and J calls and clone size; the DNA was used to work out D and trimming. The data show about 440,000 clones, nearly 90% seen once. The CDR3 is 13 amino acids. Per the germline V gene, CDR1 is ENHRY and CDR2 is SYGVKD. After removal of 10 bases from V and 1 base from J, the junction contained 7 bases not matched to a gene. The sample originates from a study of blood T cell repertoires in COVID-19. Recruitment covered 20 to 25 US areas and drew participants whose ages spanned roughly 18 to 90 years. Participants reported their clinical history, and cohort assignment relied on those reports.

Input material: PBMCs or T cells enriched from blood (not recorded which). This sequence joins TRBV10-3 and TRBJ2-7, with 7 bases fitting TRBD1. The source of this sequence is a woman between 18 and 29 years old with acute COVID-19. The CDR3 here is CATRTGKSYEQYF. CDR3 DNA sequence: TGTGCCACTCGGACAGGCAAATCCTACGAGCAGTACTTC.